Listed below are T cell receptor beta chains from one sample, sequenced in a study of identifying expanded T cells in peripheral blood. The repertoire was sequenced with immunoSEQ multiplex PCR; TCRdb's copy has only in-frame clones and lacks some. The sample holds about 130,000 clones, around 88% seen once. Sequencing was carried out using blood. These receptors were taken from a person aged 18-69 years in good health. Both conserved end residues are part of each CDR3. Fields, in order: J gene, clone size, V gene, D gene, CDR3 DNA, CDR3 protein. A D gene is named only where the DNA matches it firmly. A row's size may be missing; if present it is once, few, many or a size class.

TRBJ1-2 | few | TRBV7-9 | . | TGTGCCAGCAGCTTAACAGGTTCCCTGGCCTATGGCTACACCTTC | CASSLTGSLAYGYTF
TRBJ1-4 | . | TRBV21-1 | . | TGTGCCAGCAGCCTATCGAAAGGGGGTTGCGCTAATGAAAAACTGTTTTTT | CASSLSKGGCANEKLFF
TRBJ2-5 | . | TRBV28 | TRBD2 | TGTGCCAGCAGTGAGCGGGAGGGCCAAGAGACCCAGTACTTC | CASSEREGQETQYF
TRBJ2-3 | . | TRBV9 | . | TGTGCCAGCAGCCTACAGCGGTTCGGAGATACGCAGTATTTT | CASSLQRFGDTQYF
TRBJ1-5 | . | TRBV28 | . | TGTGCCAGCAGTACTACCGGGGTTTATAGCAATCAGCCCCAGCATTTT | CASSTTGVYSNQPQHF
TRBJ1-4 | . | TRBV27 | . | TGTGCCAGCAGTTTAATCGGAAGGGGGGAAAAACTGTTTTTT | CASSLIGRGEKLFF
TRBJ1-1 | . | TRBV7-9 | . | TGTGCCAGCAGCCGAATCGGCGAAATAGCTGAAGCTTTCTTT | CASSRIGEIAEAFF
TRBJ1-2 | . | TRBV28 | . | TGTGCCGGCAGTTTAGGGCAGATCTATGGCTACACCTTC | CAGSLGQIYGYTF
TRBJ2-3 | few | TRBV18 | . | TGTGCCAGCTCACCAGGAGCTAGCCGTGATACGCAGTATTTT | CASSPGASRDTQYF
TRBJ2-7 | . | TRBV14 | TRBD1 | TGTGCCAGCAGCCCAATGACAGGGTTCGAGCAGTACTTC | CASSPMTGFEQYF
TRBJ2-2 | . | TRBV9 | TRBD2 | TGTGCCAGCAGCGTAGGTCCTAGCGGCCAGTCGGGGGAGCTGTTTTTT | CASSVGPSGQSGELFF
TRBJ1-2 | . | TRBV20-1 | . | TGCAGTGCTAAGGCTAACTATGGCTACACCTTC | CSAKANYGYTF
TRBJ2-2 | . | TRBV7-3 | . | TGTGCCAGCAGCCGTTACAAAGTCCGGCGCACCGGGGAGCTGTTTTTT | CASSRYKVRRTGELFF
TRBJ2-1 | . | TRBV28 | . | TGTGCCAGCAGTTTACAGGGAGAGGAGCAGTTCTTC | CASSLQGEEQFF
TRBJ2-7 | . | TRBV18 | . | TGTGCCAGCTCACCACCGGCCAGCGACGAGCAGTACTTC | CASSPPASDEQYF
TRBJ2-3 | . | TRBV29-1 | . | TGCAGCGTTGAAGAACTTCCCACAGATACGCAGTATTTT | CSVEELPTDTQYF
TRBJ1-4 | . | TRBV5-4 | . | TGTGCCAGCAGCTCCTGGACAGATGAAAAACTGTTTTTT | CASSSWTDEKLFF
TRBJ1-5 | . | TRBV7-9 | . | TGTGCCAGCAGTGATGGGCGGGACAACTTTAGCAATCAGCCCCAGCATTTT | CASSDGRDNFSNQPQHF
TRBJ1-5 | few | TRBV27 | . | TGTGCCAGTCTTGTATATCGGGAAGGGGATGTCAGCAATCAGCCCCAGCATTTT | CASLVYREGDVSNQPQHF
TRBJ2-2 | . | TRBV28 | . | TGTGCCAGCAGTGAACCGAACACCGGGGAGCTGTTTTTT | CASSEPNTGELFF
TRBJ1-2 | . | TRBV19 | TRBD1 | TGTGCCAGTACCACGGCCAGGGACCCGGGACAGTATGGCGGCTACACCTTC | CASTTARDPGQYGGYTF
TRBJ2-7 | . | TRBV5-1 | . | TGCGCCAGCAGCTTGGTTGGTCGGGTTGGGGACGAGCAGTACTTC | CASSLVGRVGDEQYF
TRBJ2-7 | once | TRBV7-9 | . | TGTGCCAGCAGCCTAGGAAACGAGCAGTACTTC | CASSLGNEQYF
TRBJ1-5 | . | TRBV6-6 | . | TGTGCCAGCAGGCCAGGGGACATCACCAAGGGCCAGCCCCAGCATTTT | CASRPGDITKGQPQHF
TRBJ2-1 | . | TRBV27 | TRBD2 | TGTGCCAGCAGGGCGACTAGCGGGAGGTTGAATGAGCAGTTCTTC | CASRATSGRLNEQFF
TRBJ2-7 | few | TRBV6-1 | TRBD2 | TGTGCCAGCAGGTCGGGGGGGCGAGGCTCCTACGAGCAGTACTTC | CASRSGGRGSYEQYF
TRBJ1-1 | . | TRBV28 | . | TGTGCCAGCAGTCTCCCGGTGGGAAGCGGGGACACTGAAGCTTTCTTT | CASSLPVGSGDTEAFF
TRBJ1-1 | . | TRBV7-3 | . | TGTGCCAGCAGCTCCACCATGAACACTGAAGCTTTCTTT | CASSSTMNTEAFF
TRBJ1-3 | . | TRBV14 | TRBD1 | TGTGCCAGCAGCCAACCGACAGGGTTCACCATATATTTT | CASSQPTGFTIYF
TRBJ1-1 | . | TRBV29-1 | . | TGCAGCGTTGAAACGGGTCGGCTAGAAGCTTTCTTT | CSVETGRLEAFF
TRBJ1-6 | . | TRBV19 | . | TGTGCCAGTAGTTTGACCTATAATTCACCCCTCCACTTT | CASSLTYNSPLHF
TRBJ2-1 | . | TRBV5-1 | TRBD2 | TGCGCCAGCAGTTATCAGCGGGGAAGCTCCTACAATGAGCAGTTCTTC | CASSYQRGSSYNEQFF
TRBJ1-4 | . | TRBV5-6 | . | TGTGCCAGCAGCTTGGTTGCGGGCTCAACTAATGAAAAACTGTTTTTT | CASSLVAGSTNEKLFF
TRBJ2-7 | . | TRBV21-1 | . | TGTGCCAGCAGCAAAGAGGGACAGCACAGCTCCTACGAGCAGTACTTC | CASSKEGQHSSYEQYF
TRBJ2-2 | . | TRBV5-8 | . | TGTGCCAGCAGCTTTCACCAGACCGGGGAGCTGTTTTTT | CASSFHQTGELFF
TRBJ1-6 | once | TRBV9 | TRBD1 | TGTGCCAGCAGCGCCCTGGACAGGGTGGGCTCACCCCTCCACTTT | CASSALDRVGSPLHF
TRBJ2-1 | few | TRBV5-1 | . | TGCGCCAGCAGCTTGGCAACTGGAAACAATGAGCAGTTCTTC | CASSLATGNNEQFF